This section outlines one T cell receptor (beta chain) sequence together with its context. Its antigen remains unknown. The sample comes from a study of cytomegalovirus exposure and HLA in healthy donors. Both 60 Vbeta primers and 13 Jbeta primers went into the PCR. Sequencing used immunoSEQ multiplex PCR; TCRdb keeps in-frame clones, though not all of them. This sample has about 180,000 clones, with roughly 80% found just once. Points from the study as a whole: Cytomegalovirus status was reportedly diagnosed by the classifier with high sensitivity and specificity. Later, an analysis found that common viral pathogens appeared to be linked with several of the most significant clusters. Sequencing artifact likely explains a cluster of highly shared sequence variants. Of the V segments, some could not be distinguished, including TRBV6-2 and TRBV6-3, and were excluded.

The CDR3 length is 12 residues. J was trimmed by 3 bases and V by 6 bases; bases with no gene match: 1. From germline, CDR1 is LNHDA and CDR2 SQIVND (reference sequence). This TCR derives from a man aged 35-49 years in good health and CMV-seronegative. The chain combines TRBV19 with TRBJ2-7; 8 bases fit TRBD2. The sequenced sample was PBMCs. CDR3 sequence (DNA): TGTGCCAGTAGCGGGGGGGGCTACGAGCAGTACTTC. Its translation is CASSGGGYEQYF.